The text below deals with one TCR beta chain. Its matching antigen is unknown. With 60 Vbeta and 13 Jbeta primers, the PCR was carried out. Method: immunoSEQ multiplex PCR; TCRdb's copy keeps in-frame clones and lacks some. The table records roughly 100,000 clones, roughly 80% of them present only once. The data belong to a study of cytomegalovirus exposure and HLA in healthy donors. Study-level findings and limits: Presence/absence comparisons presumed near-even sequencing depth among donors. Most CMV-associated TCR beta chains were later found to appear HLA-restricted.

V dropped 6 bases and J dropped 4 bases, with 14 bases sitting between them. This CDR3 comprises 14 residues. CDR1 is SGHTA and CDR2 is FQGTGA in the germline V gene. The sequencing sample was made of PBMCs. The chain combines TRBV7-3 with TRBJ2-3; D ambiguous. The source of this sequence is a man in his fifties in good health and CMV-seropositive. CDR3 in DNA: TGTGCCAGCAGACCACGAATGACTTCAGATACGCAGTATTTT. Protein product: CASRPRMTSDTQYF.